These 23 T cell receptor beta chains share one sample of origin, sequenced in a study of spatial heterogeneity in lung cancer. TCRdb used MiXCR to reprocess the 5' RACE reads, holding one entry per CDR3 protein. Counted here are nearly 10,000 distinct CDR3 sequences, approximately 3.6% occurring once; the ten biggest clones make up roughly 20%. Time point meaning: blood taken at disease recurrence. No cell sorting; template was whole RNA from tumor, lung tissue or PBMC. The sequences come from PBMCs, collected at recurrence. All receptors derive from a female donor with early-stage non-small cell lung cancer.

This clonotype has ten or more counts. Within a library made for alpha chains, this beta chain is off target, and its count is uninformative. This chain links TRBV12-5 with TRBJ1-5, with 10 bases that match TRBD1. The V segment lost 4 bases and the J segment 6 bases; nucleotides outside the gene matches: 0. Germline loops: CDR1 LGHNT, CDR2 FRNRAP. The CDR3 covers 13 residues. The CDR3 protein is CASGWDRGQPQHF. CDR3 coding DNA: TGTGCTAGTGGTTGGGACAGGGGTCAGCCCCAGCATTTT.

This clonotype was detected many times. The library was built for alpha chains, so this beta chain is an off-target read and its size means little. The rearrangement uses TRBV5-1 and TRBJ1-6; 7 nucleotides align to TRBD1. CDR3 length: 15 residues. Germline-derived CDR1 and CDR2 are SGHRS and YFSETQ. V gave up 2 bases and J gave up 6 bases; unmatched junction bases: 5. CDR3 region: CASSLSGGPNSPLHF. In DNA, the CDR3 is TGCGCCAGCAGCTTATCAGGGGGGCCTAATTCACCCCTCCACTTT.

This clonotype is judged medium-sized. The library was prepared for alpha chains; this beta chain is a stray read, so its frequency means little. This rearrangement joins TRBV28 to TRBJ2-7; D is ambiguous. Germline V gene sequence: CDR1 MDHEN, CDR2 SYDVKM. The CDR3 has 16 amino acids. V was trimmed by 6 bases and J by 0 bases, leaving 18 bases between them. The CDR3, as DNA: TGTGCCAGCAGCCCAAGGGTCCTCCTTTACTCCTACGAGCAGTACTTC. Protein sequence: CASSPRVLLYSYEQYF.

This clonotype counts as medium-sized (0.01 to 0.1%). This beta chain turned up in a library designed for alpha chains; as an off-target read, its abundance says little. The V and J genes are TRBV28 and TRBJ1-2; TRBD1 is a possible D gene (6 bases). The V and J ends lost 2 bases and 8 bases respectively, with 15 bases between them. Germline CDR1 is MDHEN and CDR2 is SYDVKM. CDR3 length equals 14 residues. CDR3 DNA: TGTGCCAGCAGTTTACCGGGGGGCGGCGGAGGCTACACCTTC. Protein sequence: CASSLPGGGGGYTF.

This clonotype was detected ten times or more. This may be a read error: a much more frequent sequence differs by one nucleotide. This beta chain was picked up by a library intended for alpha chains and is off target, so its count carries little meaning. V and J are TRBV5-1 and TRBJ1-4; unclear D gene. The CDR3 is made up of 15 amino acids. CDR1 SGHRS and CDR2 YFSETQ come from the germline V gene. V shed 3 bases and J shed 0 bases, with 9 bases lying between them. CDR3 amino acids: CASSSGRSTNEKLFF. The CDR3 DNA sequence: TGCGCCAGCAGCTCCGGCCGATCAACTAATGAAAAACTGTTTTTT.

This clonotype was seen ten or more times. Since it is a stray read in a library aimed at alpha chains, this beta chain has a size that is not meaningful. The rearrangement joins TRBV2 to TRBJ1-2, with unresolved D. Per the germline V gene, CDR1 is SNHLY and CDR2 is FYNNEI. The V end was cut by 7 bases, the J end by 6 bases, with 24 bases between. The CDR3 has 16 amino acids. The chain's CDR3 is CASIPRLTGSSDGYTF. CDR3 DNA: TGTGCCAGCATCCCGAGGCTCACGGGGTCAAGTGATGGCTACACCTTC.

In its sample, this clonotype was seen many times. This beta chain appears as a stray read in a library generated for alpha chains; its size is not informative. The rearrangement links TRBV7-9 to TRBJ2-6, with 8 bases fitting TRBD2. Germline-derived CDR1 and CDR2 are SEHNR and FQNEAQ (reference sequence). The CDR3 has 17 amino acids. Germline trimming cut 1 base from V and 2 bases from J; bases unmatched to any gene: 4. The CDR3 nucleotides read TGTGCCAGCAGCTTAGACCCGGGACTAGCTGGGGCCAACGTCCTGACTTTC. It encodes CASSLDPGLAGANVLTF.

This clonotype appeared many times. The library was designed around alpha chains, so this beta chain is a stray read whose abundance carries little weight. The CDR3 reads CATRQGETEAFF. In nucleotides, the CDR3 is TGTGCCACAAGACAGGGAGAGACTGAAGCTTTCTTT. This chain uses TRBV28 with TRBJ1-1, with 7 positions matching TRBD1. Germline assignment: CDR1 MDHEN and CDR2 SYDVKM. The CDR3 contains 12 residues. V trimming: 10 bases; J trimming: 5 bases; junction bases outside the gene matches: 7.

This clonotype has ten or more counts. Within a library made for alpha chains, this beta chain is off target, and its count is uninformative. The V gene is TRBV28, the J gene TRBJ1-3; unclear D gene. Germline CDR1 MDHEN, CDR2 SYDVKM. Trimming left V 3 bases short and J 4 bases short, with 4 bases between. The CDR3 extends over 12 amino acids. The CDR3, as DNA: TGTGCCAGCAGTTTCCCCGGAAACACCATATATTTT. Translating gives CASSFPGNTIYF.

This clonotype was recorded a few times. This beta chain turned up in a library designed for alpha chains; as an off-target read, its abundance says little. The CDR3 DNA is TGTGCCAGCTCACCGGGGACGGGGGACACCATATATTTT. Protein product: CASSPGTGDTIYF. This chain connects TRBV18 to TRBJ1-3; a possible D gene is TRBD1 (5 bases). Germline V lookup: CDR1 KGHSH, CDR2 LQKENI. This CDR3 comprises 13 residues. Trimming removed 3 bases at V and 8 bases at J, with 11 bases between. Full variable domain (outside the CDR3, taken from reference TRBV18 and TRBJ1-3): NAGVMQNPRHLVRRRGQEARLRCSPMKGHSHVYWYRQLPEEGLKFMVYLQKENIIDESGMPKERFSAEFPKEGPSILRIQQVVRGDSAAYFCASSPGTGDTIYFGEGSWLTVV.

This clonotype was detected many times. For a library built for alpha chains, this beta chain is a stray read; little rests on its size. CDR3 coding DNA: TGTGCCACCCAAGAACGGGGGGCTAGGCCCTCGAACACCGGGGAGCTGTTTTTT. Amino acid sequence: CATQERGARPSNTGELFF. This rearrangement joins TRBV28 to TRBJ2-2; a weak D match, TRBD2 (7 bases). The V gene lost 10 bases and the J gene lost 0 bases, with 24 bases spanning the gap. The germline gives CDR1 MDHEN, CDR2 SYDVKM. The CDR3 is 18 residues long.

The sample holds many counts of this clonotype. In a library made to pick up alpha chains, this beta chain is a stray read with a size that means little. This sequence joins TRBV9 and TRBJ1-2; a possible D gene is TRBD1 (6 bases). This CDR3 has 14 residues. Trimming pared 0 bases from V and 6 bases from J, leaving 12 bases between. Germline values: CDR1 SGDLS, CDR2 YYNGEE. The CDR3 DNA reads as TGTGCCAGCAGCGTAGGAGGGGGGCGAGATGGCTACACCTTC. The encoded protein is CASSVGGGRDGYTF.

Only a few counts were recorded for this clonotype. A library made for alpha chains picked up this beta chain off target, so its size means little. This chain links TRBV7-9 with TRBJ2-5; 9 positions match TRBD2. The CDR3 consists of 13 residues. V gave up 5 bases and J gave up 5 bases; unmatched junction bases: 3. Germline values: CDR1 SEHNR, CDR2 FQNEAQ (reference sequence). The CDR3 here is CASSQRGEETQYF. The CDR3 DNA reads as TGTGCCAGCAGCCAGCGGGGGGAGGAGACCCAGTACTTC.

This clonotype was seen a few times. The library was prepared for alpha chains; this beta chain is a stray read, so its frequency means little. For the CDR3, the DNA is TGTGCCAGCAGCTCTTGGGGGTCGGCCCAAGAGACCCAGTACTTC. Its translation is CASSSWGSAQETQYF. The chain uses TRBV5-6 and TRBJ2-5; D tentatively fits TRBD1 or TRBD2 (5 bases each). Germline V CDR1 and CDR2: SGHDT, YYEEEE. CDR3 length: 15 residues. Trimming took off 3 bases at V and 1 base at J, with 13 bases between the two ends.

This clonotype was detected ten times or more. In a library made to pick up alpha chains, this beta chain is a stray read with a size that means little. V and J are TRBV27 and TRBJ2-2; D is unresolved. The CDR3 is 13 residues long. V was shortened by 2 bases and J by 5 bases, with 6 bases between the two germline ends. Germline V gene lookup returns CDR1 MNHEY and CDR2 SMNVEV (reference sequence). The CDR3 DNA sequence: TGTGCCAGCAGTTTACGCCCTACCGGGGAGCTGTTTTTT. As protein: CASSLRPTGELFF.

This clonotype showed up many times. This beta chain represents an off-target read in a library built for alpha chains; its size is of limited meaning. The rearrangement uses TRBV6-2 or TRBV6-3 and TRBJ2-2; D could derive from TRBD1 or TRBD2 (6 bases each). This CDR3 contains 15 residues. Germline V lookup: CDR1 MNHEY, CDR2 SVGEGT. Trimming left V 2 bases short and J 4 bases short, with 11 bases between. In DNA, the CDR3 is TGTGCCAGCAGTTACCTGGGGGGCAGCACCGGGGAGCTGTTTTTT. Protein sequence: CASSYLGGSTGELFF.

There are many counts of this clonotype. In a library made to pick up alpha chains, this beta chain is a stray read with a size that means little. The chain carries TRBV2 and TRBJ1-2; TRBD1 matches at 9 bases. V trimming: 6 bases; J trimming: 4 bases; junction bases outside the gene matches: 15. From germline, CDR1 is SNHLY and CDR2 FYNNEI. The CDR3 has 17 residues. CDR3 loop: CASREPEDRGRGYGYTF. The CDR3 nucleotides read TGTGCCAGCAGGGAACCTGAGGACAGGGGTCGGGGCTATGGCTACACCTTC.

This clonotype ranks as medium-sized (0.01 to 0.1%). Little can be read into the size of this beta chain, an off-target read in a library designed for alpha chains. The genes are TRBV29-1 and TRBJ1-1, with 8 bases aligning to TRBD1. Germline CDR1 is SQVTM and CDR2 is ANQGSEA. The CDR3 is 12 amino acids. The J segment lost 6 bases and the V segment lost 6 bases, leaving 6 bases of the junction unmatched. The CDR3 DNA is TGCAGCGTCCCACAGGGGGTAGCTGAAGCTTTCTTT. It yields the protein CSVPQGVAEAFF.

This clonotype showed up many times. A library prepared for alpha chains yielded this beta chain as an off-target read; its size is of little meaning. V is TRBV7-6 and J is TRBJ2-1, with D perhaps assigned TRBD1 or TRBD2 (5 bases each). The V and J ends lost 5 bases and 7 bases respectively, with 15 bases between them. The CDR3 sequence is 14 residues long. CDR1 and CDR2 from the germline V gene are SGHVS and FNYEAQ. The CDR3 sequence is CASSPRLGPNEQFF. The CDR3 DNA reads TGTGCCAGCAGCCCTAGACTGGGACCTAATGAGCAGTTCTTC.

This clonotype appeared many times. Little can be read into the size of this beta chain, an off-target read in a library designed for alpha chains. The J gene is TRBJ1-4, the V gene TRBV20-1, with 9 bases aligning to TRBD1. V lost 0 bases to trimming and J lost 8 bases; unmatched junction nucleotides: 4. The length of the CDR3 is 14 residues. From germline, CDR1 is DFQATT and CDR2 SNEGSKA (reference sequence). The DNA of the CDR3 is TGCAGTGCTAGAGAACAGGGGGCGGGCGAAAAACTGTTTTTT. Translation gives CSAREQGAGEKLFF.

This clonotype was detected many times. This beta chain appears as a stray read in a library generated for alpha chains; its size is not informative. V usage is TRBV4-1 and J usage is TRBJ1-4; possibly TRBD1 for D (6 bases). The CDR3 runs to 18 residues. Germline loops: CDR1 MGHRA, CDR2 YSYEKL. Trimming left V 4 bases short and J 0 bases short, with 18 bases between. The CDR3 DNA sequence: TGCGCCAGCAGCCGACAAGACAGGACCCATTCAACTAATGAAAAACTGTTTTTT. This translates into CASSRQDRTHSTNEKLFF.

The sample holds many counts of this clonotype. Since the library was made to target alpha chains, this beta chain is a stray read and its abundance is not meaningful. The gene calls are TRBV6-5 and TRBJ2-2; 7 bases fit TRBD2. V lost 4 bases to trimming and J lost 7 bases; unmatched junction nucleotides: 6. The germline gives CDR1 MNHEY, CDR2 SVGAGI. The CDR3 has 14 amino acids. CDR3 sequence reads: CASSSGWGGGELFF. CDR3 nucleotides: TGTGCCAGCAGTTCCGGATGGGGGGGCGGGGAGCTGTTTTTT.

This clonotype was detected many times. A library made for alpha chains picked up this beta chain off target, so its size means little. J is TRBJ2-3 and V is TRBV7-8; D could derive from TRBD1 or TRBD2 (5 bases each). CDR1 is SGHVS and CDR2 is FQNEAQ in the germline V gene. Trimming cost V 5 bases and J 2 bases, with 14 bases left between them. The CDR3 spans 15 residues. The CDR3 region has the DNA TGTGCCAGCAGCCCGATTGACGGGACCACAGATACGCAGTATTTT. This translates into CASSPIDGTTDTQYF.